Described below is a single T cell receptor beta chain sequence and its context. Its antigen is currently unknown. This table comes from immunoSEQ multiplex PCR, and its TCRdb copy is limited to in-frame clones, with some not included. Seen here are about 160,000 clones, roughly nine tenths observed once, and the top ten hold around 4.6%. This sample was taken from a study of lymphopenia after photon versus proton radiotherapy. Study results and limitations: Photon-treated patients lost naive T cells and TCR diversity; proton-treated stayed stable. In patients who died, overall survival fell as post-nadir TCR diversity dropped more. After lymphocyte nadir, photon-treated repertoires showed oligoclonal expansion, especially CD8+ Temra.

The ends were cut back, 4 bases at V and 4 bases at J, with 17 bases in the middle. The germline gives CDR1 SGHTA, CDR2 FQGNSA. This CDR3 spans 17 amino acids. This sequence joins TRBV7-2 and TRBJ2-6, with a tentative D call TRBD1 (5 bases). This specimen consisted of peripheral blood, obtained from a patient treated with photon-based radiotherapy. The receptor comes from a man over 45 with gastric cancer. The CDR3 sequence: CASSSGPGLGGANVLTF. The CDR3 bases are TGTGCCAGCAGCTCAGGGCCGGGCCTCGGCGGGGCCAACGTCCTGACTTTC. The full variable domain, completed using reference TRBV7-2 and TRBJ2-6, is GAGVSQSPSNKVTEKGKDVELRCDPISGHTALYWYRQSLGQGLEFLIYFQGNSAPDKSGLPSDRFSAERTGGSVSTLTIQRTQQEDSAVYLCASSSGPGLGGANVLTFGAGSRLTVL.